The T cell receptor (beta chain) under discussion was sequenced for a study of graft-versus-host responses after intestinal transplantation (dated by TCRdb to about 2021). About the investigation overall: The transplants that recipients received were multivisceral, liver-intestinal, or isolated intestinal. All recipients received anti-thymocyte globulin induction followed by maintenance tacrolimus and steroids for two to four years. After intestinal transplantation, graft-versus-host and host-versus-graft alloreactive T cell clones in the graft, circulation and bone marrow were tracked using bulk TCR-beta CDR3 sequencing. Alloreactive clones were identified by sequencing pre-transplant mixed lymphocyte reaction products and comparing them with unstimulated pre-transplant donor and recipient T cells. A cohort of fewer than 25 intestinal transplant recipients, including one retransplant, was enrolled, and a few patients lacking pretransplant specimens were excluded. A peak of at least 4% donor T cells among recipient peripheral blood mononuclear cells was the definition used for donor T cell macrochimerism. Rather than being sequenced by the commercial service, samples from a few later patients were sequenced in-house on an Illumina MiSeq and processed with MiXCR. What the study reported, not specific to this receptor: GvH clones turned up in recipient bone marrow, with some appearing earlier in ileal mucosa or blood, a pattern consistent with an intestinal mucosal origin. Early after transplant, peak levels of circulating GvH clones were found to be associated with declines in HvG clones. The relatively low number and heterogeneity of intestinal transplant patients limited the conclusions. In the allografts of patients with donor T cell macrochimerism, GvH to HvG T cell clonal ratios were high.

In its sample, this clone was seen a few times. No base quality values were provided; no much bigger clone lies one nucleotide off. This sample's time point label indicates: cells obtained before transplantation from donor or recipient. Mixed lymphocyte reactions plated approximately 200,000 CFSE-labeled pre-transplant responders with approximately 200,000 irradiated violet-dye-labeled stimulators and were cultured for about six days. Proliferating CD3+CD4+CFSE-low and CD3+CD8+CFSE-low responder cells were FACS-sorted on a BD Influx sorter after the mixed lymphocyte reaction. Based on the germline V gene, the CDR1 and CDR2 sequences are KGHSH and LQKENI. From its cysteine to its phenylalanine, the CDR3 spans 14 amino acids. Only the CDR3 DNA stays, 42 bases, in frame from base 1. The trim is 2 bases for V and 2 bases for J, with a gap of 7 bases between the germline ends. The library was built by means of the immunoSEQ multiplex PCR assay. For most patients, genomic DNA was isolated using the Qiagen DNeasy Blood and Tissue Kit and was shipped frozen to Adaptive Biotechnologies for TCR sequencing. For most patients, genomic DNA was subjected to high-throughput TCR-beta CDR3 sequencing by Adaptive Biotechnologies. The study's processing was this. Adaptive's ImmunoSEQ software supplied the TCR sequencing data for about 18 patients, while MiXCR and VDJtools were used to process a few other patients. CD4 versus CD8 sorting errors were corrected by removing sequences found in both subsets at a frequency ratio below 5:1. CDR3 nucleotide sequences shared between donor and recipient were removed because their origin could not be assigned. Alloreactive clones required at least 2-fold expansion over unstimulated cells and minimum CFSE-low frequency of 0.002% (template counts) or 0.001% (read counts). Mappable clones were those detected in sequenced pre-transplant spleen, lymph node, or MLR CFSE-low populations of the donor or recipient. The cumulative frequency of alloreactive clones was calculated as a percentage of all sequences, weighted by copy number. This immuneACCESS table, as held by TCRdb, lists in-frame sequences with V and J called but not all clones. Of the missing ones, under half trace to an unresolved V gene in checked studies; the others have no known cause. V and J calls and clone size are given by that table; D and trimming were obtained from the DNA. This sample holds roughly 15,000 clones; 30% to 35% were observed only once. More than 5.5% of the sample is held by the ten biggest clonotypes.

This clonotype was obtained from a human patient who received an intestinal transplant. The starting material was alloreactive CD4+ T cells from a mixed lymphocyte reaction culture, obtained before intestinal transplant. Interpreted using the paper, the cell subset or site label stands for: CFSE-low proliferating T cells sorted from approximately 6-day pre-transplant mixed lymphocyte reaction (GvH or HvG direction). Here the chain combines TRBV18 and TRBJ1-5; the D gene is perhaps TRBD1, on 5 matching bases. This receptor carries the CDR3 CASSPGGGNQPQHF. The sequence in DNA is TGTGCCAGCTCACCAGGGGGAGGCAATCAGCCCCAGCATTTT.